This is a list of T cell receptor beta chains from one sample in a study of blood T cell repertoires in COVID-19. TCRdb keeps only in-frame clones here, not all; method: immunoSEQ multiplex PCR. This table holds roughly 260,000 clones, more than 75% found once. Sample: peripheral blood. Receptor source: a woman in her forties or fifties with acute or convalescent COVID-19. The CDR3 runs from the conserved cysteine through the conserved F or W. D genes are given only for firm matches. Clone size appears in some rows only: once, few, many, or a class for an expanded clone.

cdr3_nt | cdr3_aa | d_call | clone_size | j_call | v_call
TGTGCCAGCAAAAGCGGGAGGGACCCCTCCTACGAGCAGTACTTC | CASKSGRDPSYEQYF | TRBD2 | - | TRBJ2-7 | TRBV2
TGCGCCAGCAGCTTAGCTGGACAGGGTCCCACCGGGGAGCTGTTTTTT | CASSLAGQGPTGELFF | TRBD1 | - | TRBJ2-2 | TRBV5-1
TGTGCCAGCAGTGGCCCCCAACACAGCACCGGGGAGCTGTTTTTT | CASSGPQHSTGELFF | - | - | TRBJ2-2 | TRBV25-1
TGTGCCAGCAGCTCACACGGGACTAGCGGTTACAATGAGCAGTTCTTC | CASSSHGTSGYNEQFF | TRBD2 | - | TRBJ2-1 | TRBV11-3
TGTGCCAGCAGTTACTCTGGACAGCCATACACCTTC | CASSYSGQPYTF | - | - | TRBJ1-2 | TRBV6-6
TGTGCCAGCAGCCGTCTTAGCGGCCATAAGGGGGAGCTGTTTTTT | CASSRLSGHKGELFF | - | - | TRBJ2-2 | TRBV7-2
TGTGCCAGCAGCGTAGAGGGGATGCGGGGCTACACCTTC | CASSVEGMRGYTF | - | - | TRBJ1-2 | TRBV9
TGTGCCAGCAGTTTATTCGGGGGGCACGGCTACACCTTC | CASSLFGGHGYTF | - | - | TRBJ1-2 | TRBV27
TGTGCCAGCGCTGGGCAGGGGGCCTACGAGCAGTACTTC | CASAGQGAYEQYF | TRBD1 | - | TRBJ2-7 | TRBV28
TGTGCCAGCAGTAGACTAGCGGCCCACTCCTACGAGCAGTACTTC | CASSRLAAHSYEQYF | TRBD2 | - | TRBJ2-7 | TRBV6-2/TRBV6-3
TGTGCCAGCAGCTTAGAAGAGGAGACCCAGTACTTC | CASSLEEETQYF | - | - | TRBJ2-5 | TRBV7-9
TGTGCCAGCAGCCCGCTACGGACTAGCGGGAGGAGGTACGAGCAGTACTTC | CASSPLRTSGRRYEQYF | TRBD2 | once | TRBJ2-7 | TRBV9
TGTGCCAGCAGTTTATTCCCTCCGAACTATGGCTACACCTTC | CASSLFPPNYGYTF | - | - | TRBJ1-2 | TRBV28
TGTGCCAGCAGCGTAGTACAGGGGGGGAACACTGAAGCTTTCTTT | CASSVVQGGNTEAFF | TRBD1 | few | TRBJ1-1 | TRBV7-2
TGTGCCAGCAGCTCCCCGGCTGGGGGGTCGGACACTGAAGCTTTCTTT | CASSSPAGGSDTEAFF | - | - | TRBJ1-1 | TRBV7-3
TGTGCCAGCTCACCAAGCGGGAGTGATCACGAGCAGTACTTC | CASSPSGSDHEQYF | TRBD2 | few | TRBJ2-7 | TRBV18
TGTGCCAGCACTCAAGACGGAGACTCCTACAATGAGCAGTTCTTC | CASTQDGDSYNEQFF | - | - | TRBJ2-1 | TRBV2
TGTGCCAGCAAAGCGGGGCCCACTATGAACACTGAAGCTTTCTTT | CASKAGPTMNTEAFF | - | - | TRBJ1-1 | TRBV18
TGTGCCAGCAGCCCCCAAGCCCCAGATACGCAGTATTTT | CASSPQAPDTQYF | - | - | TRBJ2-3 | TRBV9
TGTGCCAGTAGGCGGGGGGGGCGCCGAGAGACCCAGTACTTC | CASRRGGRRETQYF | TRBD2 | - | TRBJ2-5 | TRBV19
TGCAGTGCTAGTGGGACTAGCGGGACCTACGAGCAGTACTTC | CSASGTSGTYEQYF | TRBD2 | - | TRBJ2-7 | TRBV20-1
TGTGCCAGCAGCTACCCGGGACAGGGCCCCTACGAGCAGTACTTC | CASSYPGQGPYEQYF | TRBD1 | - | TRBJ2-7 | TRBV5-8
TGTGCCAGCAGCATAACTGGAACCGGGGATACGCAGTATTTT | CASSITGTGDTQYF | - | - | TRBJ2-3 | TRBV7-3
TGTGCCAGCAGCTCGCCGGGGGTTACTGAAGCTTTCTTT | CASSSPGVTEAFF | - | - | TRBJ1-1 | TRBV7-2
TGTGCCAGCAGTTACTCTGGCAGGGGGAATCAGCCCCAGCATTTT | CASSYSGRGNQPQHF | TRBD1 | - | TRBJ1-5 | TRBV6-5
TGCGCCAGCAGCAGGGGGCGCGAAAACTATGGCTACACCTTC | CASSRGRENYGYTF | TRBD1 | - | TRBJ1-2 | TRBV5-1
TGCGCCAGCAGTCAATCGCCGGGACAGGGTGACCACGAGCAGTACTTC | CASSQSPGQGDHEQYF | TRBD1 | - | TRBJ2-7 | TRBV23-1
TGTGCCAGCAGTTTATCGCCAGGGTTGGGCAATCAGCCCCAGCATTTT | CASSLSPGLGNQPQHF | - | - | TRBJ1-5 | TRBV27
TGTGCCAGCAGGATAGGAGGGAACACTGAAGCTTTCTTT | CASRIGGNTEAFF | - | - | TRBJ1-1 | TRBV6-6
TGTGCTAGCAGCTTAGGGTCTAGCGGGAGCGACGAGCAGTTCTTC | CASSLGSSGSDEQFF | TRBD2 | - | TRBJ2-1 | TRBV7-7
TGCGCCAGCAGCTTGTTGGGCGGGAGGAACACCGGGGAGCTGTTTTTT | CASSLLGGRNTGELFF | TRBD2 | few | TRBJ2-2 | TRBV5-1
TGCGCCAGCAGCTTGGAGGGACACTGGGACACTGAAGCTTTCTTT | CASSLEGHWDTEAFF | - | - | TRBJ1-1 | TRBV5-1
TGTGCCAGCAGCAAGACTAGCGGGACAACAGATACGCAGTATTTT | CASSKTSGTTDTQYF | TRBD2 | few | TRBJ2-3 | TRBV7-2
TGTGCCAGCAGCTTAGCGCTCGGAGCCAGAACAATCTCCTACGAGCAGTACTTC | CASSLALGARTISYEQYF | - | - | TRBJ2-7 | TRBV7-6
TGTGCCAGCAGCCCCCGGACAGGATCCCAAGAGACCCAGTACTTC | CASSPRTGSQETQYF | TRBD1 | - | TRBJ2-5 | TRBV3-1/TRBV3-2
TGTGCCAGCAGCTTAGGCGGCGGGAGTTCCTCCGGGGAGCTGTTTTTT | CASSLGGGSSSGELFF | TRBD2 | - | TRBJ2-2 | TRBV7-3
TGTGCCAGCAGTTCCAGGGTACCCACAGATACGCAGTATTTT | CASSSRVPTDTQYF | - | - | TRBJ2-3 | TRBV27
TGTGCCAGCAGCCAAGATGGACTAGCGAGCACAGATACGCAGTATTTT | CASSQDGLASTDTQYF | TRBD2 | - | TRBJ2-3 | TRBV4-2
TGTGCCAGCAGGGGGCAGGTGCCTTATGGCTACACCTTC | CASRGQVPYGYTF | - | - | TRBJ1-2 | TRBV12-3/TRBV12-4
TGCAGCGTTGAAGATCCAGGGGGCCACTATGGCTACACCTTC | CSVEDPGGHYGYTF | TRBD1 | - | TRBJ1-2 | TRBV29-1
TGTGCCAGCAGCTCCGGGACAGGGAACTATGGCTACACCTTC | CASSSGTGNYGYTF | TRBD1 | few | TRBJ1-2 | TRBV7-2
TGTGCCAGCAGTGAGGGCGGCGGGTGGGTTGGCTACACCTTC | CASSEGGGWVGYTF | - | - | TRBJ1-2 | TRBV6-1
TGTGCCAGCAGCTTTTTCAGGGAGGGGAACTATGGCTACACCTTC | CASSFFREGNYGYTF | - | - | TRBJ1-2 | TRBV7-9
TGTGCCAGCTCACCTCCCCTGGGGGCTAGCGGGCACAATGAGCAGTTCTTC | CASSPPLGASGHNEQFF | TRBD2 | - | TRBJ2-1 | TRBV18
TGTGCCAGCAGCCCAAGACCCCGGGGGGGAGATGGCTACACCTTC | CASSPRPRGGDGYTF | - | few | TRBJ1-2 | TRBV7-9
TGTGCCAGCAGCTTAGGGGTATCGGCGGCCCTCCACTTT | CASSLGVSAALHF | - | - | TRBJ1-6 | TRBV11-2
TGTGCCAGCAGTTTACAGTCGGGAAGGAACACTGAAGCTTTCTTT | CASSLQSGRNTEAFF | - | - | TRBJ1-1 | TRBV28
TGTGCCAGCAGCCCGGGGGTACGGGGAGGTTCCTATAATTCACCCCTCCACTTT | CASSPGVRGGSYNSPLHF | - | - | TRBJ1-6 | TRBV5-4
TGTGCCAGCAGTGAGGGAGGCGGCTACACCTTC | CASSEGGGYTF | - | - | TRBJ1-2 | TRBV2
TGTGCCAGCAGCGGGACCCTGGCGGGAGCTCAAAATGAGCAGTTCTTC | CASSGTLAGAQNEQFF | TRBD2 | - | TRBJ2-1 | TRBV9
TGTGCCAGCAGTGAGGGACTAGCGGGAGTAGTTACGCAGTATTTT | CASSEGLAGVVTQYF | TRBD2 | - | TRBJ2-3 | TRBV6-1
TGTGCCAGCAGCTTGGGCCTAGCGGGGGACAACAATGAGCAGTTCTTC | CASSLGLAGDNNEQFF | TRBD2 | - | TRBJ2-1 | TRBV5-5
TGTGCCAGCAGCTTGTCGACAGGGCTCGGCTACACCTTC | CASSLSTGLGYTF | TRBD1 | - | TRBJ1-2 | TRBV7-9
TGTGCCAGCTCACCCGGAGCTAGCGGCTACAATGAGCAGTTCTTC | CASSPGASGYNEQFF | TRBD2 | - | TRBJ2-1 | TRBV18